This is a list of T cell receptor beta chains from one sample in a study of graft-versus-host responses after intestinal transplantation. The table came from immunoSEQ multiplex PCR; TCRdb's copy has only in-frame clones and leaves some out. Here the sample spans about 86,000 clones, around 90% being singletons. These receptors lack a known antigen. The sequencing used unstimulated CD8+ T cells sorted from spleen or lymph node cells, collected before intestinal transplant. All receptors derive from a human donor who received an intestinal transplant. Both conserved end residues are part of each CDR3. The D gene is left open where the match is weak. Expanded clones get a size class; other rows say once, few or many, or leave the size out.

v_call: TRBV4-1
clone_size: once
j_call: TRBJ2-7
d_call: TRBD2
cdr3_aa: CASSQVPSGSYEQYF
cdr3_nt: TGCGCCAGCAGCCAAGTCCCTAGCGGGAGCTACGAGCAGTACTTC

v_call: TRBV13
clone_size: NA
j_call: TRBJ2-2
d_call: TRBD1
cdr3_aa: CASSALSGQGNTGELFF
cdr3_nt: TGTGCCAGCAGCGCCCTATCGGGACAGGGAAACACCGGGGAGCTGTTTTTT

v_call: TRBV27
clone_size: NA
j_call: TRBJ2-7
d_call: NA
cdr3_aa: CASSLVGADEQYF
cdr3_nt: TGTGCCAGCAGTTTGGTAGGGGCCGACGAGCAGTACTTC

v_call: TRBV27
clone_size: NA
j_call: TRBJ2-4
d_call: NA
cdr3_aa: CASSSVAKNIQYF
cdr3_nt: TGTGCCAGCAGTTCCGTAGCCAAAAACATTCAGTACTTC

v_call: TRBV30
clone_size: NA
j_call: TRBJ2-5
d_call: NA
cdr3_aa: CAWSVQGGETQYF
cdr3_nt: TGTGCCTGGAGTGTACAGGGCGGGGAGACCCAGTACTTC

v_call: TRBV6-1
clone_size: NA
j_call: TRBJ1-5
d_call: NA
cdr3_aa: CASSGHGNQPQHF
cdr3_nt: TGTGCCAGCAGTGGACATGGCAATCAGCCCCAGCATTTT

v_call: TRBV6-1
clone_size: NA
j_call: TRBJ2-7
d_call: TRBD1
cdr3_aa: CASSYDRVAYEQYF
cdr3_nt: TGTGCCAGCAGTTATGACAGGGTAGCCTACGAGCAGTACTTC

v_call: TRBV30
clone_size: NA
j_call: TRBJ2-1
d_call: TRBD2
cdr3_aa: CAWSPRASGEYNEQFF
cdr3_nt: TGTGCCTGGAGTCCACGGGCTAGCGGGGAATACAATGAGCAGTTCTTC

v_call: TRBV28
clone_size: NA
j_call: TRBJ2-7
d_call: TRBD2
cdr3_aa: CASSTRTSGSSYEQYF
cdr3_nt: TGTGCCAGCAGTACACGGACTAGCGGGAGCTCCTACGAGCAGTACTTC

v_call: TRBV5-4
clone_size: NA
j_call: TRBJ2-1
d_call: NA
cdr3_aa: CASSVDIDEQFF
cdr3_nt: TGTGCCAGCAGCGTGGACATTGATGAGCAGTTCTTC